A single sample gave rise to the 18 T cell receptor beta chains below, sequenced in a study of tumor and adjacent non-tumor tissue in lung cancer. Three rounds of nested PCR, following a modified ARM-PCR protocol, produced the TCRbeta library. TCRdb re-called the multiplex PCR reads with MiXCR, one entry per CDR3 protein. The table includes approximately 100,000 distinct CDR3 sequences, 75% detected once. This sample's RNA came from whole unsorted tissue. Specimen: lung tumor tissue. The receptors stem from a woman aged 55-69 years with non-small cell lung cancer.

Points on this clonotype: Being one base from a much bigger clone, this may be a read error. This sequence joins TRBV20-1 and TRBJ1-5, with TRBD1 matching 7 bases. CDR1 DFQATT and CDR2 SNEGSKA come from the germline V gene (reference sequence). The CDR3 spans 14 residues. The CDR3 DNA is TGCAGTGCGTATACCGGGACAGAGATTCAGCCCCATCATTTT. This sequence encodes CSAYTGTEIQPHHF.

V is TRBV7-9 and J is TRBJ2-2; 7 bases are a match to TRBD1. Looked up from germline, CDR1 is SEHNR and CDR2 is FQNEAQ (reference sequence). This CDR3 has 15 amino acids. The ends lost 6 bases at V and 5 bases at J; junction bases unmatched: 9. CDR3 bases: TGTGCCAGCAGTCCCTTCCGGGACAGAACCGGGGAGCTGTTTTTT. Translation gives CASSPFRDRTGELFF.

For this clonotype: The junction and the germline gene differ at one end; a read error may be behind it. The chain carries TRBV15 and TRBJ2-2; 9 bases agree with TRBD1. There are 17 residues in the CDR3. Per germline, CDR1 LNHNV and CDR2 YYDKDF (reference sequence). The CDR3, as DNA: TGTGCCACCAACAGACCGGGGACAGGGAAAAACACCGGGGAGCTGTTTTTT. This gives the protein CATNRPGTGKNTGELFF. Full variable domain (remainder filled in from reference TRBV15 and TRBJ2-2): DAMVIQNPRYQVTQFGKPVTLSCSQTLNHNVMYWYQQKSSQAPKLLFHYYDKDFNNEADTPDNFQSRRPNTSFCFLDIRSPGLGDTAMYLCATNRPGTGKNTGELFFGEGSRLTVL.

This clonotype was seen repeatedly, ten times or more. This sequence joins TRBV6-2 or TRBV6-3 and TRBJ2-3, with 12 bases aligning to TRBD2. Germline CDR1 reads MNHEY; CDR2 reads SVGEGT. Trimming at V came to 6 bases and at J to 8 bases, leaving 6 bases not matched to a gene. The CDR3 runs 14 residues. The DNA for the CDR3 is TGTGCCAGCAGCAAGACTAGCGGGGGACCTACGCAGTATTTT. Its protein product is CASSKTSGGPTQYF.

About this clonotype itself: At one of its ends the junction is not consistent with the germline gene, which may arise from a read error. The chain recombines TRBV11-2 with TRBJ2-4; no reliable D call. Germline loops: CDR1 SGHAT, CDR2 FQNNGV. This CDR3 comprises 14 residues. The chain's CDR3 is CGSSSSLSKNTLYF. For the CDR3, the DNA is TGTGGCAGCAGCTCCAGTTTGTCCAAAAACACTCTGTACTTC.

As to this clonotype: One end of the junction fails to match germline, which may point to a read error. J is TRBJ2-6 and V is TRBV4-3; a weak D match, TRBD1 (6 bases). The CDR3 has 16 residues. The germline V gene encodes CDR1 LGHNA and CDR2 YSLEER. The CDR3 reads CASSHLQGDGANVQTF. CDR3 bases: TGTGCCAGCAGCCATCTACAGGGTGATGGGGCCAACGTCCAGACTTTC.

To note about this clonotype: Just one base apart from a much larger clone, this may be a read error. J is TRBJ2-3 and V is TRBV4-3; 7 positions agree with TRBD2. CDR1 and CDR2 from the germline V gene are LGHNA and YSLEER. The CDR3 consists of 16 residues. The V segment lost 1 base and the J segment 2 bases; nucleotides outside the gene matches: 6. In nucleotides, the CDR3 is TGCGCCAGCAGCCAAGGGGGGGGTCTCCACACAGATACGCAGTATTTT. Translating it yields CASSQGGGLHTDTQYF.

Comment on this clonotype: At one end the junction does not follow the germline gene, possibly because of a read error. The chain links TRBV7-8 to TRBJ2-2; 13 bases agree with TRBD2. CDR3 length: 19 amino acids. Germline assignment: CDR1 SGHVS and CDR2 FQNEAQ. The CDR3: CASSLIRLAGGTYTWELFF. The CDR3 nucleotides read TGTGCCAGCAGCTTAATCAGACTAGCGGGAGGAACGTACACCTGGGAGCTGTTTTTT.

At least ten counts were recorded for this clonotype. V usage is TRBV5-6 and J usage is TRBJ2-5, with 10 bases aligning to TRBD2. CDR3 length: 16 amino acids. The V and J ends lost 5 bases and 4 bases, in that order; junction bases with no gene match: 11. The germline gives CDR1 SGHDT, CDR2 YYEEEE. The CDR3: CASRHTGTSAGETQYF. The CDR3 bases are TGTGCCAGCAGGCATACCGGGACTAGCGCTGGAGAGACCCAGTACTTC.

This clonotype was counted once. This may be a read error: a much more frequent sequence differs by one nucleotide. The V call is TRBV29-1, the J call TRBJ1-1, with 7 bases matching TRBD1. The germline gives CDR1 SQVTM, CDR2 ANQGSEA. This CDR3 comprises 13 residues. The CDR3 DNA reads TGCAGCGTCTCCGGGACAGCGAACACTGAATCTTTCTTT. Its protein product is CSVSGTANTESFF.

This clonotype occurred once. This chain uses TRBV7-9 with TRBJ2-7, with D maybe TRBD1 (6 bases). CDR1 is SEHNR and CDR2 is FQNEAQ in the germline V gene (reference sequence). Trimming shortened V by 5 bases and J by 2 bases, and 13 bases separated the two germline ends. There are 14 residues in the CDR3. For the CDR3, the DNA is TGTGCCAGCAGCGGATACAGGGACCCCTACGAGCAGTACTTC. Translation: CASSGYRDPYEQYF. Together with reference TRBV7-9 and TRBJ2-7, the CDR3 gives the full variable domain: DTGVSQNPRHKITKRGQNVTFRCDPISEHNRLYWYRQTLGQGPEFLTYFQNEAQLEKSRLLSDRFSAERPKGSFSTLEIQRTEQGDSAMYLCASSGYRDPYEQYFGPGTRLTVT.

A note on this clonotype: One end of the junction varies from germline; a read error may be responsible. The V call is TRBV11-3, the J call TRBJ2-7; D gene uncertain. The CDR3 spans 17 residues. Germline CDR1 and CDR2: SGHNT and YENEEA. In DNA form, the CDR3 reads TGTGTCAGCAGCTCCCGCCTCCGGATGACTTCCTTCTACGAGCAGTACTTC. Protein: CVSSSRLRMTSFYEQYF.

Points on this clonotype: It is likely a read error, because the conserved phenylalanine at the end of the CDR3 is missing. The gene calls are TRBV11-3 and TRBJ2-1; TRBD2 aligns across 9 bases. Unmatched junction bases numbered 11, after V lost 7 bases and J lost 7 bases. CDR1 is SGHNT, CDR2 YENEEA, per germline. The CDR3 length is 15 residues. CDR3 sequence reads: CASNYLAGGKNEQFS. The CDR3 bases are TGTGCCAGCAACTACCTTGCGGGGGGGAAAAATGAGCAGTTCTCC.

The chain uses TRBV28 and TRBJ2-3; D might be TRBD2 (6 bases). This CDR3 has 15 amino acids. Trimming left V 5 bases short and J 12 bases short, with 24 bases between. Germline V gives CDR1 MDHEN, CDR2 SYDVKM. CDR3 sequence: CASSPGDSGLNIQYF. CDR3 nucleotide sequence: TGTGCCAGCAGTCCTGGGGACTCGGGCCTAAATATACAGTATTTT.

In its sample, this clonotype was seen a few times. A much bigger clone sits one base away, suggesting this may be a read error. The chain is built from TRBV29-1 and TRBJ2-3; possibly TRBD2 for D (6 bases). CDR1 is SQVTM and CDR2 is ANQGSEA in the germline V gene. The CDR3 runs to 12 residues. Trimming pared 7 bases from V and 5 bases from J, leaving 13 bases between. Here the CDR3 reads CSATSCGDTQYF. The CDR3, as DNA: TGCAGCGCTACTAGCTGCGGAGATACGCAGTATTTT.

The V gene is TRBV5-1, the J gene TRBJ2-3; 9 bases align to TRBD1. Germline CDR1 and CDR2: SGHRS and YFSETQ. The CDR3 contains 15 residues. The V segment lost 0 bases and the J segment 4 bases; nucleotides outside the gene matches: 3. The CDR3 DNA follows: TGCGCCAGCAGCTTGGAAGGGACAGGGTCAGATACGCAGTATTTT. Translation: CASSLEGTGSDTQYF.

This clonotype has more than one count but fewer than ten. The chain has TRBV11-2 and TRBJ2-1; a possible D gene is TRBD1 (5 bases). Germline V lookup: CDR1 SGHAT, CDR2 FQNNGV. V shed 8 bases and J shed 4 bases, with 12 bases lying between them. The CDR3 length is 13 residues. The CDR3 loop is CASDWGSYNEQFF. The DNA for the CDR3 is TGTGCCAGCGACTGGGGCTCGTACAATGAGCAGTTCTTC. The full variable domain, rest sourced from reference TRBV11-2 and TRBJ2-1, is EAGVAQSPRYKIIEKRQSVAFWCNPISGHATLYWYQQILGQGPKLLIQFQNNGVVDDSQLPKDRFSAERLKGVDSTLKIQPAKLEDSAVYLCASDWGSYNEQFFGPGTRLTVL.

This clonotype came up a few times. A clone one base away is much larger, so this may be a read error. The chain has TRBV20-1 and TRBJ2-3; D is undetermined. This CDR3 has 12 amino acids. The germline V gene encodes CDR1 DFQATT and CDR2 SNEGSKA (reference sequence). Trimming left V 5 bases short and J 8 bases short, with 14 bases between. CDR3 protein: CSAPSRAVTQYF. CDR3 bases: TGCAGTGCTCCCAGCCGGGCAGTTACGCAGTATTTT.